These 27 T cell receptor beta chains originate from one sample sequenced in a study of T cell changes during pregnancy in multiple sclerosis. Profiling relied on immunoSEQ multiplex PCR, and the TCRdb table lists in-frame clones only, not all of them. The data contain approximately 100,000 clones, approximately 90% of them singletons. This specimen was peripheral blood, taken after pregnancy. These receptors came from a female donor with multiple sclerosis, enrolled in a pregnancy study.

The chain links TRBV14 to TRBJ1-2; TRBD1 aligns across 8 bases. The CDR3 spans 13 residues. Germline CDR1 is SGHDN and CDR2 is FVKESK. V was clipped by 1 base and J by 8 bases; unmatched bases: 3. CDR3 bases: TGTGCCAGCAGCCAAGTCCGGACAGGGGGCTACACCTTC. This translates into CASSQVRTGGYTF. The whole variable domain, remainder taken from reference TRBV14 and TRBJ1-2, is EAGVTQFPSHSVIEKGQTVTLRCDPISGHDNLYWYRRVMGKEIKFLLHFVKESKQDESGMPNNRFLAERTGGTYSTLKVQPAELEDSGVYFCASSQVRTGGYTFGSGTRLTVV.

This clone was found once. The rearrangement uses TRBV25-1 and TRBJ1-2, with D hard to call. This CDR3 has 15 amino acids. V lost 8 bases, J lost 2 bases, and 18 bases lay in between. The germline gives CDR1 MGHDK, CDR2 SYGVNS. This CDR3 reads CASLSGEGLNYGYTF. CDR3 DNA sequence: TGTGCCAGCCTTTCTGGCGAGGGCCTCAACTATGGCTACACCTTC.

This rearrangement joins TRBV5-1 to TRBJ2-2, with D perhaps matching TRBD2 (5 bases). CDR1 is SGHRS and CDR2 is YFSETQ in the germline V gene. The ends were cut back, 0 bases at V and 6 bases at J, with 15 bases in the middle. The CDR3 contains 16 residues. CDR3 protein: CASSLGPDPGSGELFF. In DNA, the CDR3 is TGCGCCAGCAGCTTGGGTCCGGACCCGGGGTCCGGGGAGCTGTTTTTT. The complete variable domain, with remaining parts taken from reference TRBV5-1 and TRBJ2-2, reads KAGVTQTPRYLIKTRGQQVTLSCSPISGHRSVSWYQQTPGQGLQFLFEYFSETQRNKGNFPGRFSGRQFSNSRSEMNVSTLELGDSALYLCASSLGPDPGSGELFFGEGSRLTVL.

This chain joins TRBV7-2 and TRBJ1-3; D may be TRBD1 (6 bases). The CDR3 covers 14 residues. CDR1 and CDR2 (germline): SGHTA, FQGNSA. V lost 5 bases, J lost 2 bases, and 10 bases lay in between. CDR3 coding DNA: TGTGCCAGCAGCCCGGGACACCCTGGAAACACCATATATTTT. It is translated as CASSPGHPGNTIYF.

J is TRBJ2-7 and V is TRBV9; TRBD2 might be the D (6 bases). The germline gives CDR1 SGDLS, CDR2 YYNGEE. CDR3 length: 16 amino acids. The V gene lost 0 bases and the J gene lost 5 bases, with 18 bases spanning the gap. CDR3 loop: CASSVAAGGSLHEQYF. The DNA of the CDR3 is TGTGCCAGCAGCGTAGCAGCTGGAGGGTCACTCCACGAGCAGTACTTC.

The chain has TRBV2 and TRBJ1-1, with a weak D call TRBD1 (6 bases). Germline CDR1 is SNHLY and CDR2 is FYNNEI. V was trimmed by 6 bases and J by 0 bases, leaving 11 bases between them. The length of the CDR3 is 14 residues. The CDR3 here is CASRTGLMNTEAFF. CDR3 sequence (DNA): TGTGCCAGCAGGACAGGACTTATGAACACTGAAGCTTTCTTT.

This chain links TRBV15 with TRBJ2-6, with TRBD1 matching 9 bases. This CDR3 is 15 amino acids long. The germline V gene has CDR1 LNHNV and CDR2 YYDKDF (reference sequence). With V trimmed by 4 bases and J by 6 bases, 4 bases remained unmatched. The CDR3 sequence: CATSIGTGLANVLTF. DNA for the CDR3: TGTGCCACCAGCATCGGGACAGGGTTGGCCAACGTCCTGACTTTC.

This chain's CDR3 is CASSWDTEETQYF. CDR3 in DNA: TGCGCCAGCAGCTGGGACACCGAAGAGACCCAGTACTTC. The V gene is TRBV4-1, the J gene TRBJ2-5; TRBD1 might be the D (6 bases). Trimming stripped 5 bases from V and 3 bases from J, with 10 bases between. Germline assignment: CDR1 MGHRA and CDR2 YSYEKL. This CDR3 comprises 13 residues.

The chain links TRBV7-3 to TRBJ2-1; the match to TRBD2 covers 9 bases. Germline V gene lookup returns CDR1 SGHTA and CDR2 FQGTGA. CDR3 length equals 16 residues. V dropped 2 bases and J dropped 1; count of bases not matched to a gene: 3. The CDR3 sequence: CASSLGAGGSYNEQFF. The CDR3, as DNA: TGTGCCAGCAGCTTAGGGGCGGGGGGGTCCTACAATGAGCAGTTCTTC.

This clone is a singleton in its sample. The chain uses TRBV14 and TRBJ1-1; D uncertain. Germline loops: CDR1 SGHDN, CDR2 FVKESK. Trimming cost V 2 bases and J 0 bases, with 7 bases left between them. The CDR3 runs 14 residues. The chain's CDR3 is CASSQRGLNTEAFF. DNA for the CDR3: TGTGCCAGCAGCCAAAGAGGATTGAACACTGAAGCTTTCTTT.

V gene TRBV13 combines with J gene TRBJ2-3; 8 bases map to TRBD2. The CDR3 extends over 15 amino acids. From germline, CDR1 is PRHDT and CDR2 FYEKMQ (reference sequence). The ends lost 5 bases at V and 0 bases at J; junction bases unmatched: 4. The CDR3 region is CASSPQRGSTDTQYF. The CDR3 DNA sequence: TGTGCCAGCAGCCCTCAGCGGGGGAGCACAGATACGCAGTATTTT.

The V gene is TRBV19, the J gene TRBJ1-4; D gene unclear. The CDR3 sequence is 14 residues long. Germline lookup yields CDR1 LNHDA and CDR2 SQIVND (reference sequence). Trimming left V 1 base short and J 6 bases short, with 9 bases between. Here the CDR3 reads CASSIAPTDEKLFF. CDR3 DNA sequence: TGTGCCAGTAGTATAGCCCCCACGGATGAAAAACTGTTTTTT. Full variable domain (missing parts from reference TRBV19 and TRBJ1-4): DGGITQSPKYLFRKEGQNVTLSCEQNLNHDAMYWYRQDPGQGLRLIYYSQIVNDFQKGDIAEGYSVSREKKESFPLTVTSAQKNPTAFYLCASSIAPTDEKLFFGSGTQLSVL.

The chain has TRBV2 and TRBJ1-2; the D gene is possibly TRBD1 (5 bases). The CDR3 totals 15 residues. CDR1 is SNHLY and CDR2 is FYNNEI in the germline V gene. V gave up 2 bases and J gave up 7 bases, with 17 bases separating them. The CDR3 DNA follows: TGTGCCAGCAGTGAAATGGAGGGGCCTGTTTCTGGCTACACCTTC. Protein: CASSEMEGPVSGYTF.

The rearrangement uses TRBV7-3 and TRBJ2-3; D may be TRBD2 (5 bases). Germline assignment: CDR1 SGHTA and CDR2 FQGTGA. The CDR3 sequence is 15 residues long. The V end was cut by 5 bases, the J end by 0 bases, with 12 bases between. CDR3 in DNA: TGTGCCAGCAGCCCCGAGGGCCAGAGCACAGATACGCAGTATTTT. Translated: CASSPEGQSTDTQYF.

The chain links TRBV23-1 to TRBJ1-5; possibly TRBD1 for D (6 bases). TRBV23-1 is an ORF for which the function is uncertain. The CDR3 loop spans 16 amino acids. Trimming took off 7 bases at V and 6 bases at J, with 22 bases between the two ends. The CDR3 spells CASTPEGPGDTQPQHF. CDR3 sequence (DNA): TGCGCCAGCACTCCCGAGGGGCCAGGGGATACTCAGCCCCAGCATTTT.

The chain is built from TRBV19 and TRBJ1-1, with 7 bases lining up with TRBD1. The CDR3 is made up of 14 amino acids. With 7 bases clipped from V and 0 bases from J, the junction kept 5 bases outside the gene matches. Germline lookup yields CDR1 LNHDA and CDR2 SQIVND (reference sequence). The CDR3 here is CASTPGGMNTEAFF. The CDR3 DNA follows: TGTGCCAGTACCCCAGGGGGGATGAACACTGAAGCTTTCTTT.

CDR3 coding DNA: TGTGCCAGCAGCTTTAGGCAGGGCCGCTCCTACGAGCAGTACTTC. Translating gives CASSFRQGRSYEQYF. This chain uses TRBV13 with TRBJ2-7, with a tentative D call TRBD1 (5 bases). V was trimmed by 3 bases and J by 0 bases, leaving 12 bases between them. This CDR3 has 15 residues. The germline gives CDR1 PRHDT, CDR2 FYEKMQ (reference sequence).

This rearrangement joins TRBV19 to TRBJ2-7; a possible D gene is TRBD1 (6 bases). The CDR3 has 14 residues. Trimming removed 2 bases from V and 1 base from J, with 9 bases in between. Germline CDR1 and CDR2: LNHDA and SQIVND (reference sequence). The CDR3 sequence: CASSINRESYEQYF. CDR3 nucleotide sequence: TGTGCCAGTAGTATAAACAGGGAGTCCTACGAGCAGTACTTC.

The chain links TRBV11-2 to TRBJ2-7; weak D call: TRBD2 (5 bases). Trimming took off 1 base at V and 3 bases at J, with 10 bases between the two ends. This CDR3 has 14 amino acids. CDR1 is SGHAT, CDR2 FQNNGV, per germline. The CDR3 loop reads CASSLGGENYEQYF. CDR3 DNA sequence: TGTGCCAGCAGCTTAGGGGGAGAAAACTACGAGCAGTACTTC.

The V call is TRBV4-2, the J call TRBJ1-1; a weak D match, TRBD1 (5 bases). The V end lost 0 bases, the J end lost 5 bases, and 13 bases lay between the germline ends. This CDR3 region has 15 residues. Germline CDR1 and CDR2: LGHNA and YNFKEQ. Written as DNA, the CDR3 is TGTGCCAGCAGCCAAGATATGGGGGGTAGGACTGAAGCTTTCTTT. It translates to CASSQDMGGRTEAFF.

The chain is built from TRBV16 and TRBJ2-7, with a possible D match to TRBD2 (7 bases). There are 15 residues in the CDR3. Trimming removed 3 bases at V and 1 base at J, with 13 bases between. Germline assignment: CDR1 KGHSY and CDR2 FQNENV. CDR3 sequence (DNA): TGTGCCAGCAGCCAGGAGGGAGGGGGATCCTACGAGCAGTACTTC. Translated: CASSQEGGGSYEQYF.

The V call is TRBV18, the J call TRBJ1-1; 7 bases fit TRBD1. The germline CDR1 and CDR2 sequences are KGHSH and LQKENI. The CDR3 covers 16 residues. With 3 bases clipped from V and 1 base from J, the junction kept 8 bases outside the gene matches. The CDR3: CASSPLGQAKNTEAFF. The CDR3 DNA reads as TGTGCCAGCTCACCCCTTGGACAGGCTAAGAACACTGAAGCTTTCTTT.

The gene calls are TRBV19 and TRBJ1-1, with D hard to call. CDR3 length: 15 residues. The germline CDR1 and CDR2 sequences are LNHDA and SQIVND (reference sequence). V lost 3 bases and J 0 bases, leaving 11 bases between the germline ends. The CDR3 bases are TGTGCCAGTAGTATGAGGTTGGGAGTGAACACTGAAGCTTTCTTT. Amino acid sequence: CASSMRLGVNTEAFF.

V and J are TRBV5-6 and TRBJ2-1; 7 bases are shared with TRBD2. Germline V gene lookup returns CDR1 SGHDT and CDR2 YYEEEE. With 0 bases clipped from V and 0 bases from J, the junction kept 3 bases outside the gene matches. This CDR3 has 16 amino acids. CDR3: CASSLGLAASYNEQFF. The CDR3 bases are TGTGCCAGCAGCTTGGGCCTAGCGGCCTCCTACAATGAGCAGTTCTTC. The full variable domain, with the rest looked up from reference TRBV5-6 and TRBJ2-1, is DAGVTQSPTHLIKTRGQQVTLRCSPKSGHDTVSWYQQALGQGPQFIFQYYEEEERQRGNFPDRFSGHQFPNYSSELNVNALLLGDSALYLCASSLGLAASYNEQFFGPGTRLTVL.

J is TRBJ2-7 and V is TRBV5-4; no firm D call. Per germline, CDR1 SGHNT and CDR2 YYREEE (reference sequence). The CDR3 has 18 amino acids. V was clipped by 0 bases and J by 2 bases, with 21 bases between them. CDR3 bases: TGTGCCAGCAGCTTGGATGTAGAGGTGAATGTCACCCCCTACGAGCAGTACTTC. Its protein product is CASSLDVEVNVTPYEQYF.

The chain is built from TRBV7-9 and TRBJ2-7, with a weak D call TRBD1 (6 bases). Germline CDR1 and CDR2: SEHNR and FQNEAQ (reference sequence). The CDR3 spans 14 residues. With 4 bases removed from V and 3 bases from J, the gap between germline ends came to 13 bases. The CDR3 region is CASSYRQAVYEQYF. The CDR3 DNA is TGTGCCAGCAGCTACAGACAGGCAGTCTACGAGCAGTACTTC. Complete variable domain (other parts from reference TRBV7-9 and TRBJ2-7): DTGVSQNPRHKITKRGQNVTFRCDPISEHNRLYWYRQTLGQGPEFLTYFQNEAQLEKSRLLSDRFSAERPKGSFSTLEIQRTEQGDSAMYLCASSYRQAVYEQYFGPGTRLTVT.

The V gene is TRBV7-6, the J gene TRBJ2-5; 9 bases map to TRBD2. The germline gives CDR1 SGHVS, CDR2 FNYEAQ. V shed 3 bases, J shed 3 bases, and the junction held 5 bases outside the gene matches. The CDR3 has 15 amino acids. CDR3 in amino acids: CASSFGASGEETQYF. CDR3 coding DNA: TGTGCCAGCAGCTTCGGGGCTAGCGGGGAAGAGACCCAGTACTTC.